This T cell receptor (beta chain) comes out of a study of blood T cell repertoires in COVID-19 (dated by TCRdb to the early 2020s). General notes on the study: Samples covering the acute and convalescent phases of COVID-19 were provided by collaborators in the United States, Italy and Spain. The repertoires were released in a freely available public database meant as a resource for research on the immune response to SARS-CoV-2. The material from the prospective study consisted of cDNA or gDNA derived from T cells, B-cell-depleted T cells, or PBMCs. Nearly every sample came with metadata listing a de-identified subject ID, COVID-19 status, age in years and sex. Where available, HLA class I and class II types were taken from metadata supplied by the sample provider and were not determined by assay-based typing. Samples came from the ongoing ImmuneRACE study (first 160 participants) plus 1,254 subjects from 6 global collaborators. Subjects who had been exposed to COVID-19, were actively infected with it, or had recovered from it provided the deeply sampled blood TCRbeta repertoires that made up the dataset. What the work shows at the level of the full study, not this receptor alone: Clinical and demographic metadata were provided uncurated, with the amount varying by source and participant.

The junction shows trimming of 4 bases on V and 3 bases on J, plus 7 bases between the germline ends. Per the germline V gene (reference sequence), LNHDA is the CDR1 and SQIVND is the CDR2. The CDR3 spans 12 residues, from the cysteine through the phenylalanine. Only the CDR3 portion is preserved as DNA: 36 bases, with reading frame beginning at the first base. Each collaborating institution followed its own protocols to collect whole blood in K2EDTA tubes. For TCRbeta analysis, collaborators shipped samples in one of three forms: frozen whole blood, isolated PBMCs, or DNA extracted from either of those sample types. This clone came up many times. The target of this receptor is not known. Base qualities were left out, and no much larger clone turns up one base away. TCRbeta CDR3 regions were amplified from genomic DNA by means of the immunoSEQ Assay, a bias-controlled multiplex PCR. In the paper's pipeline: The number of nucleated cells in each sample was estimated from the amplification of reference gene primers within the assay. To quantify the absolute abundance of each unique TCRbeta CDR3 rearrangement, sequence reads were collapsed and filtered. For each sample, productive Simpson clonality was calculated as the square root of Simpson's diversity index across productive rearrangements. As stored in TCRdb, this immuneACCESS dataset retains in-frame rearrangements with V and J assigned. A fraction of the clones does not appear; measured against another copy, unresolved V genes explain less than half of the discrepancy, and the remainder lacks a known reason. For V, J and clone size, that table is used; D and trimming come from the DNA. The sample table holds approximately 86,000 clones, of which about 80% were seen once. The top ten hold approximately 10% of the sample.

The origin of this receptor is a woman in her sixties or seventies with acute or convalescent COVID-19. Here the chain combines TRBV19 and TRBJ2-7; the D gene is unclear. Material: peripheral blood. Read as DNA, the sequence is TGTGCCAGTAGTACTAAGCACTACGAGCAGTACTTC. Translated, this gives CASSTKHYEQYF.